This T cell receptor beta chain was captured by sequencing in a study of CD8 T cells in Susac syndrome. Random hexamers served to reverse transcribe about 0.45 to 1 ug RNA. One entry per CDR3 protein, called by TCRdb with MiXCR from the immunoSEQ multiplex PCR reads. The sample shows about 200,000 distinct CDR3 sequences, more than 90% of them seen only once. Overall study findings and caveats: Only a relatively small number of individuals were included in the TCR sequencing and HLA analysis.

About this clonotype itself: The antigen is not known.

CDR3 size: 14 residues. The V gene lost 6 bases and the J gene lost 1 base, with 13 bases spanning the gap. The germline V gene has CDR1 MNHEY and CDR2 SVGEGT. The V and J genes are TRBV6-2 or TRBV6-3 and TRBJ2-7; D is possibly TRBD1 or TRBD2 (7 bases each). This clonotype was obtained from a human donor with multiple sclerosis. The sequenced material came from CD4+ T cells from PBMCs. The CDR3 region is CASRGGGPSYEQYF. For the CDR3, the DNA is TGTGCCAGCAGGGGAGGGGGCCCTTCCTACGAGCAGTACTTC.